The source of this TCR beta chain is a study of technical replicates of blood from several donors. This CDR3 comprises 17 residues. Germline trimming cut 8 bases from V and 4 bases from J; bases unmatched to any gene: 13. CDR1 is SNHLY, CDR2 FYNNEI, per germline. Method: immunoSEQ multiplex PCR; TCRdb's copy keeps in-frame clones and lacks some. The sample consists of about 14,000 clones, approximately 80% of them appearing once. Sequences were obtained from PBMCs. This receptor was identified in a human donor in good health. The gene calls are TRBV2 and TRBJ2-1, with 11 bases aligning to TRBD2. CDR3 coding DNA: TGTGCCAGCTCTTGGAGTACTAGCGGGAGTTCTTACAATGAGCAGTTCTTC. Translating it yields CASSWSTSGSSYNEQFF.